Each of the 9 T cell receptor beta chains below was sequenced from the same sample in a study of T cells in Graves' hyperthyroidism and ophthalmopathy (dated by TCRdb to between 2019 and 2020). The library was produced with multiplex PCR. TCRdb names Illumina HiSeq 2000 as the instrument used. The TCR beta CDR3 regions were amplified from the RNA transcripts. For the first round of RT-PCR on the TCR CDR3, the HTBI primer set was used together with the Qiagen OneStep RT-PCR kit. The public reads were run again by TCRdb, first through fastp at Q25 and then through MiXCR, and only productive beta chains were kept. Each record represents a unique CDR3 protein, reported with the most common genes and DNA among its rows. Here the sample has around 480,000 distinct CDR3 sequences; roughly an eighth occur a single time. Clones ranked in the top ten supply less than 20% of the sample. What was sequenced was blood. Source of these receptors: a woman in her late teens or twenties with Graves' hyperthyroidism.

This clonotype has a handful of counts. The chain carries TRBV9 and TRBJ2-7, with D tentatively TRBD1 (5 bases). CDR1 and CDR2 (germline): SGDLS, YYNGEE. The V end lost 0 bases, the J end lost 3 bases, and 13 bases lay between the germline ends. This CDR3 spans 15 amino acids. The DNA for the CDR3 is TGTGCCAGCAGCGTAGGAACAGTAAGGGGCTACGAGCAGTACTTC. Residues: CASSVGTVRGYEQYF.

In its sample, this clonotype was seen many times. This chain uses TRBV20-1 with TRBJ2-1, with TRBD2 matching over 14 bases. CDR3 length: 15 residues. V gave up 5 bases and J gave up 6 bases; unmatched junction bases: 6. The germline V gene has CDR1 DFQATT and CDR2 SNEGSKA (reference sequence). The CDR3 bases are TGCAGTGCTGTTCCCGGGACTAGCGGGAGCAATGAGCAGTTCTTC. Amino acid sequence: CSAVPGTSGSNEQFF.

This clonotype occurred many times. This CDR3 reads CAWSVSGSEKLFF. For the CDR3, the DNA is TGTGCCTGGAGTGTAAGTGGGAGCGAAAAACTGTTTTTT. The V and J genes are TRBV30 and TRBJ1-4; the D is unclear. CDR1 is GTSNPN, CDR2 SVGIG, per germline (reference sequence). The CDR3 totals 13 residues. Trimming shortened V by 0 bases and J by 8 bases, and 10 bases separated the two germline ends.

This clonotype was recorded at least ten times. The chain uses TRBV3-1 and TRBJ1-1; maybe TRBD1 (5 bases). Germline V CDR1 and CDR2: LGHDT, YNNKEL (reference sequence). This CDR3 is built from 13 residues. V gave up 4 bases and J gave up 6 bases, with 12 bases separating them. The CDR3 coding sequence is TGTGCCAGCAGCCTCTGGGGGGAGGCTGAAGCTTTCTTT. Protein product: CASSLWGEAEAFF.

In its sample, this clonotype was seen a few times. A much larger clonotype is one base distant, so this may be a read error. The rearrangement joins TRBV6-2 or TRBV6-3 to TRBJ2-1; no clear D gene. Trimming left V 7 bases short and J 2 bases short, with 18 bases between. The CDR3 loop spans 16 amino acids. Germline CDR1 is MNHEY and CDR2 is SVGEGT. The CDR3 loop reads CASTPLRAPTYNEQFF. The CDR3 DNA reads as TGTGCCAGCACTCCACTCCGGGCCCCAACCTACAATGAGCAGTTCTTC.

This clonotype occurred a few times. The chain has TRBV6-1 and TRBJ2-3; 7 bases are shared with TRBD2. Germline V gene data show CDR1 as MNHNS and CDR2 as SASEGT. With 5 bases clipped from V and 0 bases from J, the junction kept 8 bases outside the gene matches. The CDR3 is 16 residues long. The CDR3 loop is CASSLIAGGSTDTQYF. The DNA for the CDR3 is TGTGCCAGCAGTCTCATAGCGGGTGGGAGCACAGATACGCAGTATTTT.

This clonotype showed up many times. The chain recombines TRBV12-3 or TRBV12-4 with TRBJ1-3; D is uncertain. CDR3 length equals 15 residues. V lost 2 bases, J lost 2 bases, and 10 bases lay in between. The DNA for the CDR3 is TGTGCCAGCAGTTTACTCTCGGGGACTGGAAACACCATATATTTT. Translated, it gives CASSLLSGTGNTIYF.

This clonotype turned up a few times. This chain connects TRBV4-1 to TRBJ2-7; unclear D gene. Trimming pared 4 bases from V and 0 bases from J, leaving 13 bases between. There are 15 residues in the CDR3. Germline V gene data show CDR1 as MGHRA and CDR2 as YSYEKL. CDR3 nucleotides: TGCGCCAGCAGCCGAGAGACTTTCTTCTCCTACGAGCAGTACTTC. This gives the protein CASSRETFFSYEQYF.

This clonotype was seen many times. The V gene is TRBV6-1, the J gene TRBJ1-2, with D hard to call. Between the trimmed V and J ends, which lost 7 bases and 5 bases, there was a span of 17 bases. The germline V gene encodes CDR1 MNHNS and CDR2 SASEGT. CDR3 length: 14 residues. The DNA of the CDR3 is TGTGCCAGCAATCTACAGCCTCGCCCATATGGCTACACCTTC. It encodes CASNLQPRPYGYTF.